The 6 T cell receptor beta chains below come from one sample, sequenced in a study of cytomegalovirus exposure and HLA in healthy donors. Amplification used 60 Vbeta primers and 13 Jbeta primers. The repertoire was sequenced with immunoSEQ multiplex PCR; TCRdb's copy has only in-frame clones and lacks some. The sample consists of under 200,000 clones, around 67% of them appearing once. The material sequenced was PBMCs. The source of these receptors is a woman younger than 35 in good health and CMV-seropositive.

J is TRBJ2-5 and V is TRBV27; the match to TRBD2 covers 9 bases. The DNA end favors TRBJ2-7, so the J call may be wrong. The CDR3 is 15 amino acids. Looked up from germline, CDR1 is MNHEY and CDR2 is SMNVEV (reference sequence). The CDR3 region is CASSTTGLAKREQYF. In DNA, the CDR3 is TGTGCCAGCAGCACAACCGGACTAGCGAAGCGCGAGCAGTACTTC.

The chain recombines TRBV30 with TRBJ1-4; D not certain. This CDR3 is 12 amino acids long. V was pared by 0 bases and J by 4 bases, with 3 bases between. Per the germline V gene, CDR1 is GTSNPN and CDR2 is SVGIG (reference sequence). CDR3 protein: CAWSVHNEKLFF. In DNA form, the CDR3 reads TGTGCCTGGAGTGTACATAATGAAAAACTGTTTTTT.

V gene TRBV7-2 combines with J gene TRBJ2-1, with 13 bases that match TRBD2. Germline lookup yields CDR1 SGHTA and CDR2 FQGNSA. The CDR3 runs to 15 residues. Trimming cost V 5 bases and J 3 bases; bases outside gene matches: 1. The CDR3 coding sequence is TGTGCCAGCAGCCGACTAGCGGGAGGCTACAATGAGCAGTTCTTC. This encodes CASSRLAGGYNEQFF.

This chain uses TRBV4-1 with TRBJ1-1; weak D call: TRBD1 (6 bases). Trimming left V 4 bases short and J 0 bases short, with 12 bases between. In germline, CDR1 is MGHRA, CDR2 YSYEKL. This CDR3 comprises 15 residues. The CDR3 sequence: CASSLMGQLNTEAFF. As DNA, the CDR3 is TGCGCCAGCAGCCTGATGGGACAATTGAACACTGAAGCTTTCTTT.

The V and J genes are TRBV7-3 and TRBJ1-2; the match to TRBD1 covers 10 bases. Looked up from germline, CDR1 is SGHTA and CDR2 is FQGTGA. CDR3 length: 14 amino acids. J gave up 3 bases and V 5 bases, and 3 bases lay outside the gene matches. The CDR3 sequence is CASSPGTGDYGYTF. CDR3 DNA sequence: TGTGCCAGCAGCCCCGGGACAGGGGACTATGGCTACACCTTC.

The CDR3: CASSVGRQGYGYTF. The CDR3 DNA sequence: TGCGCCAGCAGTGTAGGTCGTCAGGGCTATGGCTACACCTTC. V usage is TRBV10-2 and J usage is TRBJ1-2; tentative D call: TRBD1 (5 bases). V was clipped by 4 bases and J by 4 bases, with 13 bases between them. This CDR3 comprises 14 residues. Per germline, CDR1 WSHSY and CDR2 SAAADI.